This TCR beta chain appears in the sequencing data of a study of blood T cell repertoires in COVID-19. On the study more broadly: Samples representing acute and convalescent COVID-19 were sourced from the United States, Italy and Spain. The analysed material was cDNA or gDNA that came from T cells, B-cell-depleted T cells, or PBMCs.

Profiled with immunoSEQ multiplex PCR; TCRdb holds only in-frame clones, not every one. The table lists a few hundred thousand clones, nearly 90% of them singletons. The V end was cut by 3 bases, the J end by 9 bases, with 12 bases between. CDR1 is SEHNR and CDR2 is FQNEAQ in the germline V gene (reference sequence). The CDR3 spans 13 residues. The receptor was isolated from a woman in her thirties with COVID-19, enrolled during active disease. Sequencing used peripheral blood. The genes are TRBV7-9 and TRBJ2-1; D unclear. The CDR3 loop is CASSLNSEGEQFF. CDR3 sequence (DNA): TGTGCCAGCAGCTTGAACAGTGAAGGTGAGCAGTTCTTC.